The subject of this entry is one T cell receptor (beta chain). A junction boundary mismatches the germline segment, possibly from a read error. This specimen belongs to a study of Ad26.COV2.S vaccination and SARS-CoV-2 variants. About the study: Doses of Ad26.COV2.S were injected into muscle once or twice, 56 days apart.

Treatment denoted: about 20 received Ad26.COV2.S at low or high dose, single or two shots; about five received placebo; per-sample allocation not given. The investigators took samples on day 63 after the first vaccine or placebo injection. The CDR3 consists of 14 residues. The V gene's germline CDR1 is LNHNV and CDR2 YYDKDF (reference sequence). Here immunoSEQ multiplex PCR was the method, and the copy in TCRdb shows in-frame clones only, minus some. The data show hundreds of thousands of clones, 92% seen once. The specimen was peripheral blood, collected in a trial of Ad26.COV2.S vaccine versus placebo. The V call is TRBV15, the J call TRBJ2-3, with 9 bases lining up with TRBD2. This clonotype was sampled from a person between 18 and 60 years old who received the Ad26.COV2.S COVID-19 vaccine or a placebo. The CDR3 DNA is TGTGCCTCCAGAGCGGGGGGTATCACAGATACGCAGTATTTT. Protein: CASRAGGITDTQYF.